This T cell receptor (beta chain) was observed in a study of cytomegalovirus exposure and HLA in healthy donors (dated by TCRdb to 2016 to 2017). In terms of the full investigation: In an earlier analysis of around 540 of the donors, 250 to 350 Gb of sequence data and 90 million to 130 million unique TCR beta sequences from approximately 180 million T cells were reported. Every discovery cohort repertoire had been produced on one sequencing platform. Among the roughly 390 genotyped donors, around 81% belonged to the genetic ancestry cluster associated with self-reported Caucasian donors. The study combined high-throughput TCR immunosequencing, statistical association of individual TCRs with disease status, and machine learning to predict cytomegalovirus infection status. An earlier analysis of 500 to 650 of the donors applied high-throughput TCR beta sequencing to assess whether each TCR beta V gene segment acted as functional or pseudogenic. The study aimed to test whether cataloging public T cell receptors could reveal signatures of past pathogen exposure. Rather than drawing on any new phenotypic data, the later analysis identified candidate immune exposures from TCR beta sequences and the way those sequences occurred across donors. Roughly five DR-DQ haplotypes were handled as single units for association and clustering because linkage in the cohort was strong. Approximately 310 gigabases of sequencing data and approximately 85 million unique TCR sequences were included in an early release covering 550 to 650 HLA-typed donors. In a later analysis, previously published TCR beta repertoires from 666 donors were re-analyzed and high-resolution HLA genotyping was added so that TCR occurrence patterns could be studied. Typing coverage differed by locus: A, B, C, DRB1 and DQB1 were typed in about 629-630 donors, DQA1 in 500 to 550, DPA1 in 606, and DPB1 in around 440. Along with the approximately 650-subject first cohort, a separate validation cohort of over a hundred different subjects was used. The T cell repertoires of under 750 subjects were profiled by immunosequencing and related to cytomegalovirus serostatus. Donor age, sex, ethnicity and CMV serostatus were compiled together with the repertoire data. Class I and class II HLA loci were covered by the typing at four-digit resolution. Among around 400 genotyped donors of the cohort, an average of around 240,000 unique TCR beta nucleotide sequences were sequenced per donor, around 20% of them non-productive. In a later genetic analysis, genome-wide SNP genotypes for about three fifths of the 666 donors were used, and that subset was treated as a discovery cohort.

Broader findings and caveats from the paper: A further reported finding was that TCR beta sequences accurately predicted the HLA-A and HLA-B alleles for most subjects in the first cohort. In a later analysis, HLA-associated TCR beta chains showed more clonal expansion and lower generation probabilities than non-associated chains that were equally common. Because counts were too low, 15 or so rarely observed V segments, including chromosome 9 orphons, were excluded from the earlier analysis of fewer than 650 of the donors. In a later analysis, about 17,000 TCR beta sequences were associated with specific HLA alleles at a false discovery rate of 0.05. In this cohort, only TCR beta chains were sequenced, and detectable features were limited by the absence of alpha or paired-chain data. Because some donors lacked HLA typing at each locus, the association tests relied only on the typed subset. Some IMGT-functional V segments, including TRBV6-2 and TRBV6-3, could not be told apart with the 87-base-pair reads, so those segments were excluded. A few of the identified cytomegalovirus-associated TCR beta chains were confirmed in vitro to be specific for cytomegalovirus antigens. A cluster of highly shared sequence variants was judged likely to represent a technical artifact of the sequencing pipeline. In the study, approximately 150 TCR beta chains were listed as associated with cytomegalovirus. For the cohort, immune exposure information was limited to CMV serostatus. While some public TCRs were present in many individuals, most TCR sequences turned up only very rarely across donors. When HLA alleles, especially DR and DQ, strongly co-occurred, attributing TCR associations to individual alleles was difficult. Sequencing depth was assumed to be roughly uniform across donors in the presence/absence analyses, though that assumption may not hold. The authors suggested that the approach could potentially be extended to other disease states and immunological phenotypes. In a later analysis, most CMV-associated TCR beta chains were found to appear HLA-restricted, with HLA associations seemingly driven largely by CMV exposure. In a later analysis, several top co-occurrence clusters were reported to appear linked to parvovirus B19, influenza, CMV and Epstein-Barr virus. In an earlier analysis of 450 to 750 of the donors, most TCR beta V segments appeared in productive rearrangements about 87% or about 30% of the time, broadly matching IMGT annotations. In a later genetic analysis, fewer N-insertions in productive TCRs were reported among donors in an Asian-associated ancestry cluster than the 666-donor mean. Cytomegalovirus status was reported to be diagnosed by the classifier with high specificity and sensitivity in both the original and validation cohorts. A later analysis found that TCR association rates varied across HLA loci, with DRB1 alleles showing the most associated TCRs and HLA-C alleles the fewest. Linkage disequilibrium might explain the correlated functional status among segregating V segments, but an unknown experimental factor could not be excluded. An association between a missense DCLRE1C variant and V-gene and J-gene trimming of TCR beta chains was found in a later genetic analysis and replicated in an independent cohort.

Library preparation used the immunoSEQ multiplex PCR assay. For the multiplex PCR, a mixture combining 60 forward primers for TCR Vbeta segments and 13 reverse primers for TCR Jbeta segments was used. The CDR3 region of rearranged TCR beta genes was amplified from genomic DNA with a multiplex PCR assay. Amplified TCR beta libraries were sequenced as 87-base-pair reads on the Illumina HiSeq System. In the source study's methods: Across the 640 or so repertoires, a later analysis counted around 80 million unique TCR beta chains, roughly 11 million of which were shared by at least two donors. Raw reads were error-corrected and collapsed into unique sequences by a nearest-neighbor algorithm in which closely related sequences were merged to remove PCR and sequencing errors. CDR3 sequences were aligned to IMGT reference sequences to assign V, D and J gene segments. Each retained sequence needed at least a six-nucleotide match to both a V gene segment and a J gene segment. Rearrangements were classified as productive when the CDR3 lacked stop codons and remained in frame with V and J, and all other rearrangements were classified as non-productive. CDR3 was defined by IMGT convention, running from the second conserved V-encoded cysteine to the conserved J-encoded phenylalanine. The earlier analysis of more than 450 of the donors excluded sequences that lacked an unambiguous match to a single V gene segment. An earlier analysis of a few hundred of the donors classified V segments as functional when productive rearrangements were above 56.7% and as segregating when the standard deviation between donors was above 5%. A statistical classification framework was developed to diagnose cytomegalovirus status using the catalog of TCR beta chain sequences. A later analysis assigned V and J genes by comparing TCR nucleotide sequences with IMGT/GENE-DB human TR gene sequences. Using the TCRdist pipeline, a later analysis assigned CDR3 sequences along with most-parsimonious VDJ recombination scenarios. In a later analysis, each TCR beta chain was defined by its CDR3 amino acid sequence together with its V-gene family, and reads lacking a unique V-gene family were excluded. A later analysis removed nearly 600 highly shared, low-generation-probability nucleotide sequences to deal with suspected cross-contamination and a sequencing artifact. In a later analysis, a clonal expansion index was calculated for each public chain from normalized within-repertoire ranks of inferred template counts. In a later analysis, generation probabilities were computed using a VDJ recombination model fitted to out-of-frame rearrangements, and the results were checked against IGoR. In a later analysis, hypergeometric tests were used to score TCR-TCR, TCR-HLA and TCR-CMV co-occurrence, with a repertoire-size bias correction applied to TCR pairs. To estimate false discovery rates, a later analysis permuted the HLA or CMV assignments 20 times. In a later analysis, co-occurring TCRs were grouped with DBSCAN, and TCRdist sequence similarity was added when clustering was performed within HLA-allele-positive subsets. Co-occurrence clustering excluded repertoires with fewer than 30,000 or more than 120,000 public chains, plus five with anomalous nucleotide sharing. TCRdb took over this immuneACCESS table, retaining in-frame rearrangements with V and J assigned. Such tables are incomplete; in checked studies, under half of the missing clones stem from an unresolved V gene, and the remainder is unexplained. Clonal size and the V and J genes are those of that table, whereas D and trimming came from the DNA. Counted in this sample were some 170,000 clones; 77% of them appeared once. Approximately 1.6% of the sample lies in the top ten.

The cohort comprised some 700 healthy bone marrow donors. At the time of sampling, every cohort member was nominally healthy, though immune exposures that went unrecorded were likely present. The donor tested CMV seronegative, placing the donor among the 350 to 400 seronegative members of the cohort. A peripheral blood sample was provided by each donor, and peripheral blood mononuclear cells were used for TCR beta sequencing. The Qiagen DNeasy Blood Extraction Kit was used to extract genomic DNA from the blood cell samples. This clone was detected only a few times. No antigen is known for it. No base qualities exist here, and no much larger clone lies one base off it. CDR1 MGHRA and CDR2 YSYEKL were looked up in the germline V gene. From the cysteine through the phenylalanine, the CDR3 covers 13 amino acids. CDR3 DNA is the only sequence kept; it has 39 bases, read in frame from the first base. V trim: 4 bases; J trim: 4 bases; unmatched bases: 1.

Material for sequencing was PBMCs. This receptor was obtained from a woman aged 25 to 39 in good health and CMV-seronegative. The chain employs TRBV4-1 and TRBJ2-3, with 8 junctional bases fitting TRBD1. The CDR3 protein: CASSRGQADTQYF. The DNA sequence is given as TGCGCCAGCAGCCGGGGACAGGCAGATACGCAGTATTTT.